These T cell receptor beta chains were read from a single sample in a study of T-cell reconstitution after alpha-beta-depleted transplantation in children. Using its own MiXCR run on the PCR reads, TCRdb lists one record per CDR3 protein. The table lists some 200,000 distinct CDR3 sequences, less than 15% of them singletons. The sample here was PBMCs from the stem cell graft donor, taken from the stem cell graft. The receptors here all came from a human donor who donated a stem cell graft to a child with acute lymphoblastic leukemia. The CDR3 runs from the conserved cysteine through the conserved F or W. The order of the fields is D gene, J gene, clone size, V gene, CDR3 protein, CDR3 DNA. A D gene is named only where the DNA matches it firmly. Only part of the rows carry a size: once, few, many, or a class if the clone is expanded.

TRBD1,TRBJ1-1,few,TRBV4-1,CASSQETGKRVAFF,TGCGCCAGCAGCCAAGAGACAGGGAAGAGGGTTGCTTTCTTT
NA,TRBJ1-1,many,TRBV7-9,CASRQTTVSTEAFF,TGTGCCAGCAGACAGACGACAGTTAGTACTGAAGCTTTCTTT
NA,TRBJ2-5,many,TRBV3-1,CASSPQYRSQETQYF,TGTGCCAGCAGCCCACAATACAGGAGCCAAGAGACCCAGTACTTC
TRBD2,TRBJ2-1,many,TRBV5-1,CASSQGLAENNEQFF,TGCGCCAGCAGCCAGGGACTAGCGGAAAACAATGAGCAGTTCTTC
NA,TRBJ2-3,medium-sized,TRBV11-2,CASSPIRTRTDTQYF,TGTGCCAGCAGCCCGATTAGGACACGCACAGATACGCAGTATTTT
NA,TRBJ2-1,many,TRBV20-1,CSAIFGGPTGGPQFF,TGCAGTGCTATATTCGGCGGGCCAACTGGGGGACCGCAGTTCTTC
NA,TRBJ2-2,few,TRBV5-1,CAVPGNTGELFF,TGCGCCGTGCCGGGCAACACCGGGGAGCTGTTTTTT
TRBD1,TRBJ2-5,many,TRBV6-5,CASSYLDRGQETQYF,TGTGCCAGCAGTTACCTTGACAGGGGCCAGGAGACCCAGTACTTC
TRBD1,TRBJ2-7,many,TRBV20-1,CSARDQGQGLSRMEQYF,TGCAGTGCTAGAGATCAGGGACAGGGGCTTTCCCGAATGGAGCAGTACTTC
NA,TRBJ1-2,many,TRBV5-1,CASSLAVPEGSGYTF,TGCGCCAGCAGCTTGGCGGTACCGGAGGGGAGCGGCTACACCTTC
NA,TRBJ1-2,many,TRBV27,CASSFNNYGYTF,TGTGCCAGCAGTTTTAATAACTATGGCTACACCTTC
TRBD1,TRBJ1-2,NA,TRBV5-1,CASSLTGTGGGGYTF,TGCGCCAGCAGCCTCACCGGGACAGGTGGGGGGGGCTACACCTTC
NA,TRBJ2-1,many,TRBV5-1,CASRQGEGYNEQFF,TGCGCCAGCAGACAGGGGGAGGGATACAATGAGCAGTTCTTC
NA,TRBJ2-7,many,TRBV12-3/TRBV12-4,CASSSSRRGEQYF,TGTGCCAGCAGTTCAAGCCGTCGGGGCGAGCAGTACTTC
NA,TRBJ1-4,many,TRBV20-1,CSALGSGGEKLFF,TGCAGTGCGCTGGGATCTGGGGGTGAAAAACTGTTTTTT
TRBD1,TRBJ2-1,many,TRBV20-1,CSANGRDSYNEQFF,TGCAGTGCTAACGGACGGGACAGTTACAATGAGCAGTTCTTC
TRBD1,TRBJ1-2,many,TRBV7-8,CASSLEGQGYYGYTF,TGTGCCAGCAGCTTAGAGGGACAGGGTTACTATGGCTACACCTTC
NA,TRBJ2-7,many,TRBV7-2,CASSSNRGNEQYF,TGTGCCAGCAGCTCAAACCGGGGAAACGAGCAGTACTTC
TRBD2,TRBJ2-3,many,TRBV5-4,CASSTFGTSGTSTDTQYF,TGTGCCAGCAGCACCTTCGGGACTAGCGGGACTAGCACAGATACGCAGTATTTT
TRBD2,TRBJ2-1,many,TRBV5-1,CASSLSTSGRSNEQFF,TGCGCCAGCAGCTTGTCGACTAGCGGGAGGTCCAATGAGCAGTTCTTC
TRBD2,TRBJ2-1,many,TRBV20-1,CSAPEPASGSRNEQFF,TGCAGTGCCCCCGAGCCGGCCAGCGGGAGTCGGAATGAGCAGTTCTTC
NA,TRBJ2-7,NA,TRBV12-3/TRBV12-4,CASSLRRDEQYF,TGTGCCAGCAGTTTACGTAGGGACGAGCAGTACTTC
TRBD2,TRBJ2-7,many,TRBV20-1,CSARGLAGSYEQYF,TGCAGTGCTAGAGGGCTAGCGGGTTCCTACGAGCAGTACTTC
TRBD1,TRBJ2-5,many,TRBV20-1,CSATGTGRLETQYF,TGCAGTGCAACCGGGACAGGGAGGTTAGAGACCCAGTACTTC
NA,TRBJ2-7,many,TRBV4-2,CASSQEWGRDEQYF,TGTGCCAGCAGCCAAGAATGGGGCAGGGACGAGCAGTACTTC
NA,TRBJ2-1,many,TRBV11-3,CASSHGERPNEQFF,TGTGCCAGCAGCCATGGGGAGAGGCCCAATGAGCAGTTCTTC
TRBD1,TRBJ1-1,few,TRBV20-1,CSAGSRDRLIWDTEAFF,TGCAGTGCTGGTAGTCGGGACAGGCTTATATGGGACACTGAAGCTTTCTTT
NA,TRBJ2-6,few,TRBV10-3,CATLGSDRTGANVLTF,TGTGCCACGCTCGGGTCTGACAGGACTGGGGCCAACGTCCTGACTTTC
NA,TRBJ2-5,many,TRBV5-1,CASSKRTAGETQYF,TGCGCCAGCAGCAAGAGGACGGCAGGAGAGACCCAGTACTTC
NA,TRBJ2-2,few,TRBV6-5,CASSYSNFEGGIGELFF,TGTGCCAGCAGTTACTCGAATTTTGAGGGAGGCATCGGGGAGCTGTTTTTT
TRBD2,TRBJ2-7,many,TRBV29-1,CSVEGVAGGPWEQYF,TGCAGCGTTGAAGGGGTAGCGGGAGGTCCTTGGGAGCAGTACTTC
TRBD1,TRBJ1-5,NA,TRBV27,CASSSIRDRGQPQHF,TGTGCCAGCAGCTCGATCCGGGACAGGGGTCAGCCCCAGCATTTT
NA,TRBJ2-1,many,TRBV12-3/TRBV12-4,CASSLASTYNEQFF,TGTGCCAGCAGTTTGGCTAGTACATACAATGAGCAGTTCTTC
NA,TRBJ2-5,few,TRBV11-2,CASSAWGSETQYF,TGTGCCAGCAGCGCTTGGGGTTCGGAGACCCAGTACTTC
NA,TRBJ2-5,many,TRBV5-1,CASSSRGSQQETQYF,TGCGCCAGCAGCTCCCGGGGGAGCCAACAAGAGACCCAGTACTTC
NA,TRBJ2-1,few,TRBV29-1,CSAGRPLSSYNEQFF,TGCAGCGCTGGACGGCCACTAAGCTCCTACAATGAGCAGTTCTTC
NA,TRBJ1-1,NA,TRBV29-1,CSVDIYQGGVETEAFF,TGCAGCGTTGATATCTATCAAGGTGGGGTGGAAACTGAAGCTTTCTTT
NA,TRBJ2-7,many,TRBV7-9,CASSLGFDMGGSEQYF,TGTGCCAGCAGCTTAGGGTTCGACATGGGAGGATCCGAGCAGTACTTC
NA,TRBJ1-2,many,TRBV5-1,CASSLGPSRGYTF,TGCGCCAGCAGCTTGGGACCCAGCCGAGGCTACACCTTC
NA,TRBJ2-7,NA,TRBV6-1,CASSLPTGRGYDQYF,TGTGCCAGCAGCCTCCCGACAGGGAGGGGCTACGACCAGTACTTC
NA,TRBJ2-3,many,TRBV29-1,CSVGTPGDTQYF,TGCAGCGTCGGGACCCCTGGGGATACGCAGTATTTT
NA,TRBJ2-7,NA,TRBV7-2,CASSLGRPNEQYF,TGTGCCAGCAGCTTAGGCAGACCAAACGAGCAGTACTTC
NA,TRBJ2-6,many,TRBV2,CASSEGPSGANVLTF,TGTGCCAGCAGCGAGGGGCCCTCTGGGGCCAACGTCCTGACTTTC
TRBD2,TRBJ2-1,many,TRBV7-6,CASSSWTSGRTYNEQFF,TGTGCCAGCAGCTCTTGGACTAGCGGGAGGACCTACAATGAGCAGTTCTTC
TRBD1,TRBJ2-5,many,TRBV12-3/TRBV12-4,CASSSTGDQETQYF,TGTGCCAGCAGCTCGACAGGGGATCAAGAGACCCAGTACTTC
TRBD2,TRBJ2-7,many,TRBV7-9,CASSRRNREGRGDEQYF,TGTGCCAGCAGCCGTCGGAATCGGGAGGGACGCGGGGACGAGCAGTACTTC
NA,TRBJ2-2,many,TRBV7-2,CASSFKGRDTGELFF,TGTGCCAGCAGCTTTAAGGGGAGAGACACCGGGGAGCTGTTTTTT
NA,TRBJ2-7,NA,TRBV3-1,CASSQGWDWRNYEQYF,TGTGCCAGCAGCCAAGGGTGGGACTGGAGGAACTACGAGCAGTACTTC